These 22 T cell receptor beta chains came from one sample sequenced in a study of CD8+ T cells in alopecia areata. The treatment denotes: oral pan-JAK inhibitor, 5-10 mg twice daily. Those with alopecia areata gave lesional scalp punch biopsies and peripheral blood. Extracted from the samples, RNA was reverse transcribed into cDNA to serve as the sequencing template. This table comes from immunoSEQ multiplex PCR, and its TCRdb copy is limited to in-frame clones, with some not included. The sample lists under 20,000 clones; around three fifths were seen once. This specimen consisted of skin, obtained at week 4, from a patient treated with tofacitinib. These receptors came from a human donor with alopecia areata.

The rearrangement uses TRBV28 and TRBJ2-4; D perhaps matches TRBD1 (6 bases). The CDR3 length is 15 residues. Germline V gene data show CDR1 as MDHEN and CDR2 as SYDVKM. V dropped 7 bases and J dropped 8 bases, with 21 bases sitting between them. The DNA for the CDR3 is TGTGCCAGCACAGATCAAGGCACAGGGATGGACATTCAGTACTTC. The encoded protein is CASTDQGTGMDIQYF.

The J gene is TRBJ2-7, the V gene TRBV7-3; TRBD2 aligns across 10 bases. CDR1 SGHTA and CDR2 FQGTGA come from the germline V gene. The CDR3 runs to 14 residues. V trimming: 5 bases; J trimming: 5 bases; junction bases outside the gene matches: 6. The CDR3 spells CASSPGLAADEQYF. The CDR3 nucleotides are TGTGCCAGCAGCCCAGGACTAGCGGCGGACGAGCAGTACTTC.

The chain has TRBV2 and TRBJ1-4, with a possible D match to TRBD1 (6 bases). V lost 4 bases and J 0 bases, leaving 9 bases between the germline ends. This CDR3 has 15 residues. The germline V gene encodes CDR1 SNHLY and CDR2 FYNNEI. The CDR3 protein is CASSAGVATNEKLFF. CDR3 nucleotides: TGTGCCAGCAGTGCAGGGGTCGCAACTAATGAAAAACTGTTTTTT.

V is TRBV27 and J is TRBJ2-3; 8 bases align to TRBD2. This CDR3 spans 14 amino acids. Germline V gives CDR1 MNHEY, CDR2 SMNVEV (reference sequence). With V trimmed by 2 bases and J by 7 bases, 5 bases remained unmatched. This CDR3 reads CASSLGRGANTQYF. The CDR3 DNA sequence: TGTGCCAGCAGTTTAGGGCGGGGGGCGAATACGCAGTATTTT.

The chain links TRBV6-5 to TRBJ2-2; no firm D call. The CDR3 has 14 amino acids. The germline V gene encodes CDR1 MNHEY and CDR2 SVGAGI. The V gene lost 7 bases and the J gene lost 2 bases, with 11 bases spanning the gap. The CDR3 coding sequence is TGTGCCAGCAAGGGTCCGCTAAACACCGGGGAGCTGTTTTTT. Translating it yields CASKGPLNTGELFF.

The chain combines TRBV29-1 with TRBJ1-2; D unclear. V lost 6 bases and J lost 3, with 20 bases in between. Germline CDR1 and CDR2: SQVTM and ANQGSEA. This CDR3 has 15 residues. The CDR3 region is CSVKAALGPYYGYTF. In DNA, the CDR3 is TGCAGCGTCAAAGCCGCTTTAGGGCCTTACTATGGCTACACCTTC.

This clone has more than one count but fewer than ten. J is TRBJ1-5 and V is TRBV4-2; D unresolved. This CDR3 is 16 amino acids long. The germline gives CDR1 LGHNA, CDR2 YNFKEQ. The ends were cut back, 0 bases at V and 0 bases at J, with 9 bases in the middle. This chain's CDR3 is CASSQDYEYSNQPQHF. The CDR3 DNA follows: TGTGCCAGCAGCCAAGACTACGAGTATAGCAATCAGCCCCAGCATTTT.

This clone has only a few counts. This chain joins TRBV2 and TRBJ2-7; D possibly corresponds to TRBD1 (6 bases). The germline V gene encodes CDR1 SNHLY and CDR2 FYNNEI. The V and J ends lost 11 bases and 5 bases respectively, with 19 bases between them. This CDR3 spans 13 amino acids. CDR3 sequence reads: CAGAVLKGDEQYF. CDR3 bases: TGTGCCGGGGCGGTTTTGAAGGGGGACGAGCAGTACTTC.

DNA of the CDR3: TGTGCCAGCAGTTTGTACTTGAACACTGAAGCTTTCTTT. Amino acid sequence: CASSLYLNTEAFF. The chain combines TRBV27 with TRBJ1-1; D not resolved. The germline V gene encodes CDR1 MNHEY and CDR2 SMNVEV (reference sequence). The ends were cut back, 3 bases at V and 0 bases at J, with 5 bases in the middle. The CDR3 is 13 amino acids.

The chain recombines TRBV7-2 with TRBJ2-7; D is perhaps TRBD1 (6 bases). Looked up from germline, CDR1 is SGHTA and CDR2 is FQGNSA. The CDR3 has 13 residues. V lost 5 bases and J 2 bases, leaving 10 bases between the germline ends. The CDR3 DNA follows: TGTGCCAGCAGCCCGGACAGCGCCTACGAGCAGTACTTC. Translated, it gives CASSPDSAYEQYF.

This clone was picked up a small number of times. This rearrangement joins TRBV27 to TRBJ2-7; TRBD1 is a possible D gene (6 bases). The CDR3 totals 16 residues. The germline CDR1 and CDR2 sequences are MNHEY and SMNVEV (reference sequence). Trimming took 1 base from V and 0 from J, leaving 13 bases between them. The CDR3 loop is CASSLYREWISYEQYF. The CDR3 bases are TGTGCCAGCAGTTTATACAGGGAATGGATCTCCTACGAGCAGTACTTC.

On this clone: One junction end disagrees with the germline gene, perhaps due to a read error. V and J are TRBV7-7 and TRBJ2-5; TRBD2 matches at 12 bases. Germline loops: CDR1 SSHAT, CDR2 FNYEAQ (reference sequence). CDR3 length: 17 amino acids. CDR3 protein: CASSLALAGGPGETQYF. In DNA form, the CDR3 reads TGTGCTAGCAGCTTAGCCCTAGCGGGGGGGCCAGGAGAGACCCAGTACTTC.

The chain uses TRBV2 and TRBJ2-2; 7 positions match TRBD1. Germline V gene lookup returns CDR1 SNHLY and CDR2 FYNNEI. The CDR3 is 14 amino acids. V lost 7 bases, J lost 6 bases, and 8 bases stayed unmatched. CDR3 sequence (DNA): TGTGCCAGCAAAGTGGTAGGGGGCCCCGGGGAGCTGTTTTTT. Protein sequence: CASKVVGGPGELFF.

J is TRBJ2-7 and V is TRBV7-3; the match to TRBD1 covers 9 bases. CDR1 SGHTA and CDR2 FQGTGA come from the germline V gene. Trimming removed 5 bases from V and 4 bases from J; junction bases left unmatched: 9. The CDR3 has 15 amino acids. The CDR3 coding sequence is TGTGCCAGCAGCGAAACCGGGACAGGGTATTACGAGCAGTACTTC. Translated: CASSETGTGYYEQYF.

Relative to its sample, this clone is large. CDR3 in amino acids: CASSDRAGEAFF. DNA of the CDR3: TGTGCCAGCTCGGACAGGGCCGGAGAAGCTTTCTTT. This sequence joins TRBV2 and TRBJ1-1; TRBD1 aligns across 8 bases. The length of the CDR3 is 12 residues. V was clipped by 8 bases and J by 8 bases; unmatched bases: 7. Germline-derived CDR1 and CDR2 are SNHLY and FYNNEI.

This chain connects TRBV18 to TRBJ1-4; possibly TRBD1 for D (5 bases). Trimming pared 5 bases from V and 7 bases from J, leaving 20 bases between. The CDR3 runs to 16 residues. From germline, CDR1 is KGHSH and CDR2 LQKENI. This CDR3 is CASSSWDFSRGEKLFF. The CDR3 bases are TGTGCCAGCTCATCATGGGACTTTTCCCGGGGTGAAAAACTGTTTTTT.

V and J are TRBV28 and TRBJ2-5; D unclear. The DNA end is more similar to TRBJ2-7, so the J call may be wrong. The CDR3 is 12 residues long. CDR1 and CDR2 from the germline V gene are MDHEN and SYDVKM. This CDR3 is CASSLTTYEQYF. The CDR3 bases are TGTGCCAGCAGTTTGACAACCTACGAGCAGTACTTC.

The chain employs TRBV5-1 and TRBJ2-3; 15 bases line up with TRBD2. Germline assignment: CDR1 SGHRS and CDR2 YFSETQ. V lost 2 bases and J lost 9; bases outside the gene matches: 7. The length of the CDR3 is 16 residues. This chain's CDR3 is CASSFSGTSGGPTQYF. CDR3 sequence (DNA): TGCGCCAGCAGCTTCTCCGGGACTAGCGGGGGGCCAACGCAGTATTTT.

V is TRBV5-4 and J is TRBJ1-6; a possible D gene is TRBD1 (5 bases). Germline CDR1 and CDR2: SGHNT and YYREEE (reference sequence). This CDR3 contains 18 residues. V was pared by 1 base and J by 5 bases, with 19 bases between. This CDR3 reads CASSLWRGQGRNNSPLHF. The CDR3 bases are TGTGCCAGCAGCTTGTGGCGTGGGCAGGGCCGAAATAATTCACCCCTCCACTTT.

The V call is TRBV2, the J call TRBJ2-2; D possibly corresponds to TRBD2 (5 bases). The germline V and J ends were trimmed by 3 bases and 5 bases, with 13 bases remaining between them. Germline lookup yields CDR1 SNHLY and CDR2 FYNNEI. The CDR3 contains 15 residues. CDR3 nucleotide sequence: TGTGCCAGCAGTGAGGTCCCCGGCGGGACCGGGGAGCTGTTTTTT. Amino acid sequence: CASSEVPGGTGELFF.

About this clone itself: With a much larger clone just one base away, this may be a read error. The chain carries TRBV4-2 and TRBJ1-2; possible D gene TRBD1, 6 bases. Germline V gene sequence: CDR1 LGHNA, CDR2 YNFKEQ. This CDR3 is 14 amino acids long. Trimming cost V 0 bases and J 8 bases, with 13 bases left between them. CDR3 sequence (DNA): TGTGCCAGCAGCCAAGATCGAACAGGGATCGGCTACACCTTC. As protein: CASSQDRTGIGYTF.

This clone was found a few times. V and J are TRBV27 and TRBJ1-5; D is perhaps TRBD1 (6 bases). Germline V gives CDR1 MNHEY, CDR2 SMNVEV (reference sequence). The V and J ends lost 8 bases and 0 bases respectively, with 11 bases between them. This CDR3 has 14 amino acids. The CDR3 DNA sequence: TGTGCCAGCGCCAGGGGTTTTAGCAATCAGCCCCAGCATTTT. Translating it yields CASARGFSNQPQHF.